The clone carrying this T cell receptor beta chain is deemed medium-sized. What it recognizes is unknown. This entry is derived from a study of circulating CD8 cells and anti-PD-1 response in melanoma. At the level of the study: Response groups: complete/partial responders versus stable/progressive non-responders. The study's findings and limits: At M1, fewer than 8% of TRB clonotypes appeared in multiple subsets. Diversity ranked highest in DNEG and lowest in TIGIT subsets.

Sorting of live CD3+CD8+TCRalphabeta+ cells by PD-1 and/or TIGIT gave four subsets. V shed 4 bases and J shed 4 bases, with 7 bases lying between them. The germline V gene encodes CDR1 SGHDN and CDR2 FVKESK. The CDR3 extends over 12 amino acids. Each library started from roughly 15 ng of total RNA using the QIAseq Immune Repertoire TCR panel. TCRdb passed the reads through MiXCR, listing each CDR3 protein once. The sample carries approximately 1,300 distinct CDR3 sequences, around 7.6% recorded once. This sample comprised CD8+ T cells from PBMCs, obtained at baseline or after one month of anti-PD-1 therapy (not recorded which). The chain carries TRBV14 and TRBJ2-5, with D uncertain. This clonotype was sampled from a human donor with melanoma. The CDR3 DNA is TGTGCCAGCAGCCCCCCGGGAGAGACCCAGTACTTC. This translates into CASSPPGETQYF.